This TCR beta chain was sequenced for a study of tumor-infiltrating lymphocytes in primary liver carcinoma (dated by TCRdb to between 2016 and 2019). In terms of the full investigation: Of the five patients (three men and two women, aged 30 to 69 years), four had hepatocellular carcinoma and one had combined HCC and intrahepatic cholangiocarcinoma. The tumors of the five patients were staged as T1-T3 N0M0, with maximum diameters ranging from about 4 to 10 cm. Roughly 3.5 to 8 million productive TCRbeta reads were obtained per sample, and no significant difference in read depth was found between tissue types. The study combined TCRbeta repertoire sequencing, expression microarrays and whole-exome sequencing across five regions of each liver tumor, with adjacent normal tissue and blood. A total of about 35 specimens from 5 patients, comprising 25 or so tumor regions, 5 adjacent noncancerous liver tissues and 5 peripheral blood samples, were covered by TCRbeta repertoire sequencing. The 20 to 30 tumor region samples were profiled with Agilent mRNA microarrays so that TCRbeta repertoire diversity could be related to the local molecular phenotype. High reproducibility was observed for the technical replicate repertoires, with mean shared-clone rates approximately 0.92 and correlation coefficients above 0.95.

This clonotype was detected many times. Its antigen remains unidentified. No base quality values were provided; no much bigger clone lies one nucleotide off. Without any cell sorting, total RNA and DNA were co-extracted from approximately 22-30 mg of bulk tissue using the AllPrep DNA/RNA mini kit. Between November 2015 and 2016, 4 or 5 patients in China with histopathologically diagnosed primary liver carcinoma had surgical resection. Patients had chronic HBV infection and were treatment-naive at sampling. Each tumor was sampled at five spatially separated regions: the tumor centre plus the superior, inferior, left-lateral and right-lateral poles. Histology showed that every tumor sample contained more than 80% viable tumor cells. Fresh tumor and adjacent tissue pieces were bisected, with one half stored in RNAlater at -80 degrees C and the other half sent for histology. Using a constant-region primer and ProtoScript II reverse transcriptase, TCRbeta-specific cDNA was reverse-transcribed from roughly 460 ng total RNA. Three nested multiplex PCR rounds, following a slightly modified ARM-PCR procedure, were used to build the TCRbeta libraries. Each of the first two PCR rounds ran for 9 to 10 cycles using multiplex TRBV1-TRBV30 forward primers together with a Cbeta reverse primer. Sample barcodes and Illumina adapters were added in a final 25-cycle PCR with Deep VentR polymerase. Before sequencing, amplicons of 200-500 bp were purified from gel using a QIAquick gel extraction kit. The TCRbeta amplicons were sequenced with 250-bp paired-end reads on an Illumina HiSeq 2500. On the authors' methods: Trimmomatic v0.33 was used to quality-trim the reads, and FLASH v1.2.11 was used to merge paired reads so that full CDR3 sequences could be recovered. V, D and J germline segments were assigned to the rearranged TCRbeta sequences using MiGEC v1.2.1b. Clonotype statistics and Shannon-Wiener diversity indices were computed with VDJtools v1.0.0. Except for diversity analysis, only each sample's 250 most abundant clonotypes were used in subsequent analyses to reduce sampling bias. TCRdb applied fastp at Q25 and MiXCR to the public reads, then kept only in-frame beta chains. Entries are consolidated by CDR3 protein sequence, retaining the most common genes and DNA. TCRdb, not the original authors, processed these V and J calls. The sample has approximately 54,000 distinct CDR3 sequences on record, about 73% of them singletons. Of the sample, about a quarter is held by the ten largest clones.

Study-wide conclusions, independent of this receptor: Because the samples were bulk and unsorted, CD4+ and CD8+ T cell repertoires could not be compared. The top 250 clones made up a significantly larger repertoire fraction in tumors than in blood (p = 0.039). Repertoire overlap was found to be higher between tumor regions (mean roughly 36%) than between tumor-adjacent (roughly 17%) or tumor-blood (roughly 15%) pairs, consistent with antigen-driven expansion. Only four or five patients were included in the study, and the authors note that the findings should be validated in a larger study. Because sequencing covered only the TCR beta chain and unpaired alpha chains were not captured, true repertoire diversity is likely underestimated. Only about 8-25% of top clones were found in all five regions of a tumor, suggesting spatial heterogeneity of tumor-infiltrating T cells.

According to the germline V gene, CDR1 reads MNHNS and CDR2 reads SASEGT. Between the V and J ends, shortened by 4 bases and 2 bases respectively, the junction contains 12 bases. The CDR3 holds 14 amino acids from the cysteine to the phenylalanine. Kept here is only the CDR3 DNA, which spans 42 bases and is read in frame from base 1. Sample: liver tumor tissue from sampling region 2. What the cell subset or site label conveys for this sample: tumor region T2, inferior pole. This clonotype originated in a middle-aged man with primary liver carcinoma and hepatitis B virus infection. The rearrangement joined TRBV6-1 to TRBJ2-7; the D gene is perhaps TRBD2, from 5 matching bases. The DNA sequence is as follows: TGTGCCAGCAGTGGGACTCCTGGGGCCTACGAGCAGTACTTC. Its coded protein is CASSGTPGAYEQYF.